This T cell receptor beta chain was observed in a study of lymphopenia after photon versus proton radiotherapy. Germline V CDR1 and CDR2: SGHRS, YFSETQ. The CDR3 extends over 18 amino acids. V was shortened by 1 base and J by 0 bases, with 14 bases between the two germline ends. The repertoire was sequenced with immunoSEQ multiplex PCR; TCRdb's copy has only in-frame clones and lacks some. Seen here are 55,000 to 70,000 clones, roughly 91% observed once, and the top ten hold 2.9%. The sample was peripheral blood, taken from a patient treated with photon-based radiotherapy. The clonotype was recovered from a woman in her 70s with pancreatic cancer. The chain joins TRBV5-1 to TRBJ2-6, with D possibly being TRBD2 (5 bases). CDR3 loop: CASSLWSGKVSGANVLTF. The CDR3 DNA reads TGCGCCAGCAGCTTGTGGAGCGGAAAGGTCTCTGGGGCCAACGTCCTGACTTTC.